The entry below describes one T cell receptor (beta chain). Germline V gives CDR1 LNHDA, CDR2 SQIVND (reference sequence). This CDR3 has 13 amino acids. V gave up 5 bases and J gave up 4 bases, with 11 bases separating them. The sample belongs to a study of shared clonotypes between healthy human individuals. Assay: immunoSEQ multiplex PCR; the TCRdb copy retains only in-frame clones and omits some. Altogether some 1 million clones are present, 65% to 75% being singletons, with the ten largest covering roughly 1.5%. The clonotype comes from a young man in good health. The V and J genes are TRBV19 and TRBJ2-5; D is uncertain. The sequenced material came from memory CD4+ T cells sorted from blood. Subset meaning: CD45RA-negative fraction. The CDR3 sequence is CASSAQNLETQYF. The DNA for the CDR3 is TGTGCCAGTAGTGCCCAGAACCTAGAGACCCAGTACTTC.